The clone carrying this T cell receptor (beta chain) has at least ten counts. Sample-barcoded 5' priming and a J-beta primer mix drove a second PCR of about 6 to 12 cycles. Every individual sample yielded 2.5 million or more paired-end reads (each containing CDR3). TCRdb used MiXCR to reprocess the 5' RACE reads, holding one entry per CDR3 protein. The sample has about 1 million distinct CDR3 sequences, about 23% seen once; the top ten hold about 0.72%. V was shortened by 6 bases and J by 0 bases, with 9 bases between the two germline ends. The CDR3 sequence is 13 residues long. Germline lookup yields CDR1 SEHNR and CDR2 FQNEAQ (reference sequence). The sample originates from a study of blood T cells in healthy people across ages. These data were also filed under a second study, of T cells of mothers and their children. That source adds: No T cell clones of persistent microchimeric origin were detected.

The V gene is TRBV7-9, the J gene TRBJ2-7, with D perhaps TRBD1 or TRBD2 (5 bases each). The specimen was blood. The receptor was isolated from a girl aged 2 to 10 in good health. In DNA, the CDR3 is TGTGCCAGCAGTAAGGGGAGCTCCTACGAGCAGTACTTC. It is translated as CASSKGSSYEQYF.